The 27 T cell receptor beta chains reported below all come from one sample, sequenced in a study of blood T cells in healthy people across ages (dated by TCRdb to 2013 to 2016). The library came from 5' RACE. Sequencing was performed on an Illumina HiSeq 2500. The second PCR ran for about 7 to 11 cycles and used a J-beta primer mix along with a sample-barcoded 5' primer. The raw public data were reprocessed by TCRdb itself: fastp quality trimming at Q25, MiXCR clonotype calling, in-frame beta chains only. Each CDR3 protein appears once, grouped with its most common genes and DNA. The sample profile shows under 800,000 distinct CDR3 sequences; around 21% of them were found once. Approximately 3.6% of the sample is in the top ten clones. The specimen sequenced was blood. Receptor source: a man between 65 and 85 years old in good health.

On this clonotype: A much larger clone sits a single nucleotide away, making a read error possible. The limits of the CDR3 on the DNA are not certain, so only TCRdb's listed CDR3 is given. The chain has TRBV6-1 and TRBJ2-5; the DNA was not used to check the table's D call, TRBD2. The CDR3 sequence runs 13 residues, both termini included. Germline CDR1 is MNHNS and CDR2 is SASEGT. The CDR3 is CASSVGVGNERFF.

This clonotype came up a few times. The rearrangement links TRBV20-1 to TRBJ2-3, with a weak D call TRBD1 (5 bases). The CDR3 is 18 residues long. With 0 bases removed from V and 4 bases from J, the gap between germline ends came to 23 bases. Germline CDR1 reads DFQATT; CDR2 reads SNEGSKA (reference sequence). CDR3 coding DNA: TGCAGTGCTAGAGACCAGGGAACCCACACCCTTGTGGCAGATACGCAGTATTTT. Its protein is CSARDQGTHTLVADTQYF.

The chain links TRBV9 to TRBJ2-3, with a possible D match to TRBD2 (6 bases). CDR1 SGDLS and CDR2 YYNGEE come from the germline V gene. V was clipped by 4 bases and J by 2 bases, with 17 bases between them. The CDR3 sequence is 16 residues long. The CDR3 sequence is CASSPVAGLFTDTQYF. The CDR3 DNA follows: TGTGCCAGCAGCCCCGTGGCGGGGCTCTTCACAGATACGCAGTATTTT.

This clonotype was counted a few times. This chain uses TRBV6-5 with TRBJ1-2; 9 bases line up with TRBD1. From germline, CDR1 is MNHEY and CDR2 SVGAGI. V shed 2 bases, J shed 2 bases, and the junction held 9 bases outside the gene matches. The CDR3 is 17 residues long. CDR3 in DNA: TGTGCCAGCAGTTACACCGGGACAGGGAAAAAAAACTATGGCTACACCTTC. The encoded protein is CASSYTGTGKKNYGYTF.

This clonotype was detected ten times or more. J is TRBJ1-4 and V is TRBV4-1, with TRBD1 identical over 7 bases. With 0 bases clipped from V and 8 bases from J, the junction kept 9 bases outside the gene matches. Germline CDR1 is MGHRA and CDR2 is YSYEKL. There are 16 residues in the CDR3. The CDR3 sequence is CASSQDYRQGNEKLFF. The DNA of the CDR3 is TGCGCCAGCAGCCAAGACTACAGACAGGGCAACGAAAAACTGTTTTTT.

The chain recombines TRBV20-1 with TRBJ2-5; D is ambiguous. The end of the DNA is better explained by TRBJ2-1, so the J call may be wrong. CDR1 and CDR2 (germline): DFQATT, SNEGSKA (reference sequence). The length of the CDR3 is 12 residues. As DNA, the CDR3 is TGCAGTGCTAGAGGCCTCAACAATGAGCAGTTCTTC. Protein sequence: CSARGLNNEQFF.

This clonotype occurred many times. The J gene is TRBJ2-1, the V gene TRBV7-9; D is undetermined. The CDR3 loop spans 15 amino acids. V was cut by 4 bases and J by 9 bases, with 19 bases left in between. Germline-derived CDR1 and CDR2 are SEHNR and FQNEAQ (reference sequence). CDR3 sequence (DNA): TGTGCCAGCAGCTCCGACTTTGAGTCCTGGGTTGAGCAGTTCTTC. Encoded protein: CASSSDFESWVEQFF.

In its sample, this clonotype was seen many times. This chain joins TRBV29-1 and TRBJ2-3, with TRBD2 matching over 12 bases. The CDR3 covers 15 residues. V was pared by 5 bases and J by 0 bases, with 3 bases of the junction left unmatched. Germline CDR1 and CDR2: SQVTM and ANQGSEA. The CDR3 DNA reads as TGCAGCGTTTCCGGGACTAGCGGGAGCACAGATACGCAGTATTTT. Protein product: CSVSGTSGSTDTQYF.

This clonotype was counted a few times. The genes are TRBV9 and TRBJ1-3; tentative D call: TRBD1 (6 bases). CDR3 length: 16 amino acids. CDR1 is SGDLS, CDR2 YYNGEE, per germline. V lost 3 bases to trimming and J lost 6 bases, with 19 bases between them. CDR3 coding DNA: TGTGCCAGCAGCGCCCCCGGGACAAAAGGAGAAAACACCATATATTTT. This encodes CASSAPGTKGENTIYF. Supplemented by reference TRBV9 and TRBJ1-3, the full variable domain reads DSGVTQTPKHLITATGQRVTLRCSPRSGDLSVYWYQQSLDQGLQFLIQYYNGEERAKGNILERFSAQQFPDLHSELNLSSLELGDSALYFCASSAPGTKGENTIYFGEGSWLTVV.

The chain uses TRBV3-1 and TRBJ2-5; 14 nucleotides line up with TRBD2. Near its end, the DNA agrees better with TRBJ2-1, so the J call may be wrong. The CDR3 sequence is 16 residues long. Germline lookup yields CDR1 LGHDT and CDR2 YNNKEL (reference sequence). The CDR3 reads CASRHQGLAGANEQFF. The DNA for the CDR3 is TGTGCCAGCAGGCACCAGGGACTAGCGGGAGCTAATGAGCAGTTCTTC.

This chain links TRBV6-5 with TRBJ2-5; D gene unclear. CDR1 and CDR2 from the germline V gene are MNHEY and SVGAGI. V was cut by 2 bases and J by 0 bases, with 10 bases left in between. The CDR3 loop spans 15 amino acids. CDR3 region: CASSYGQLYQETQYF. The CDR3 bases are TGTGCCAGCAGTTACGGGCAGCTGTACCAAGAGACCCAGTACTTC.

The chain has TRBV7-8 and TRBJ2-5, with D unclear. The J call may be mistaken, given a closer DNA end match to TRBJ2-7. The CDR3 spans 14 residues. Germline V CDR1 and CDR2: SGHVS, FQNEAQ. In DNA, the CDR3 is TGTGCCAGCAGCCTCGGTCCAGGTCCCTACGAGCAGTACTTC. As protein: CASSLGPGPYEQYF.

Many counts were recorded for this clonotype. The chain joins TRBV20-1 to TRBJ2-5, with TRBD2 as a possible D gene (5 bases). The CDR3 totals 14 residues. V was shortened by 0 bases and J by 7 bases, with 15 bases between the two germline ends. CDR1 is DFQATT, CDR2 SNEGSKA, per germline (reference sequence). This CDR3 reads CSARDLAAAWTQYF. CDR3 nucleotide sequence: TGCAGTGCTAGAGACCTAGCAGCGGCGTGGACCCAGTACTTC.

V and J are TRBV12-3 or TRBV12-4 and TRBJ2-1; D gene ambiguous. The CDR3 is made up of 13 amino acids. V was cut by 4 bases and J by 2 bases, with 6 bases left in between. The CDR3 here is CASSWGTYNEQFF. CDR3 nucleotides: TGTGCCAGCAGTTGGGGTACCTACAATGAGCAGTTCTTC.

The table lists this clonotype with a few counts. The chain is built from TRBV6-1 and TRBJ2-3; 10 bases match TRBD1. Germline V CDR1 and CDR2: MNHNS, SASEGT. This CDR3 has 16 residues. V shed 3 bases and J 4 bases; nucleotides not matched to a gene: 7. The CDR3 DNA is TGTGCCAGCAGTGACCCGGGACAGGGGTGGCCAGATACGCAGTATTTT. This codes for CASSDPGQGWPDTQYF.

This clonotype has a handful of counts. The CDR3 protein is CASSQIPTGNSDTQYF. CDR3 bases: TGTGCCAGCAGCCAAATCCCGACAGGGAATTCTGATACGCAGTATTTT. The chain uses TRBV3-1 and TRBJ2-3; the match to TRBD1 covers 7 bases. V shed 2 bases and J 6 bases; nucleotides not matched to a gene: 11. The CDR3 runs 16 residues. Germline assignment: CDR1 LGHDT and CDR2 YNNKEL (reference sequence).

V is TRBV28 and J is TRBJ2-3; 7 bases are a match to TRBD2. The CDR3 has 16 residues. The junction had 14 bases not matched to a gene; V was cut back by 5 bases and J by 6 bases. The germline gives CDR1 MDHEN, CDR2 SYDVKM. The CDR3, as DNA: TGTGCCAGCAGTACACCAGCGGGAAGTTTAACGGATACGCAGTATTTT. This encodes CASSTPAGSLTDTQYF.

This clonotype showed up just a few times. Sequence at one end of the junction differs from germline and may be a read error. The chain has TRBV18 and TRBJ2-1; TRBD1 might be the D (5 bases). The length of the CDR3 is 15 residues. Germline-derived CDR1 and CDR2 are KGHSH and LQKENI. The CDR3 DNA sequence: TGTGCCAGCCCACCAGCCCAGGGTTCCTGCAATGAGCAGTTCTTC. It encodes CASPPAQGSCNEQFF.

A few counts support this clonotype. The V call is TRBV20-1, the J call TRBJ2-3; D call uncertain. The germline CDR1 and CDR2 sequences are DFQATT and SNEGSKA (reference sequence). V was trimmed by 1 base and J by 2 bases, leaving 7 bases between them. This CDR3 is built from 13 residues. The CDR3 reads CSARVGTTDTQYF. CDR3 DNA sequence: TGCAGTGCTAGAGTAGGCACCACAGATACGCAGTATTTT.

The rearrangement uses TRBV5-1 and TRBJ2-4; TRBD1 agrees at 7 bases. Germline V gene data show CDR1 as SGHRS and CDR2 as YFSETQ. With V trimmed by 4 bases and J by 0 bases, 13 bases remained unmatched. The CDR3 length is 18 residues. The CDR3: CASSPAGTALIAKNIQYF. The CDR3 bases are TGCGCCAGCAGCCCGGCCGGGACAGCCTTGATAGCCAAAAACATTCAGTACTTC.

This clonotype has more than one count but fewer than ten. The CDR3 bases are TGTGCCAGCAGCTTACAGGGGCCCTCCTACAATGAGCAGTTCTTC. Its protein product is CASSLQGPSYNEQFF. The chain uses TRBV7-2 and TRBJ2-1; the D gene is possibly TRBD1 (6 bases). This CDR3 has 15 amino acids. Germline V CDR1 and CDR2: SGHTA, FQGNSA. Trimming took 2 bases from V and 0 from J, leaving 8 bases between them.

The chain combines TRBV10-2 with TRBJ2-2, with 9 bases identical to TRBD2. Germline V gene data show CDR1 as WSHSY and CDR2 as SAAADI. V lost 3 bases and J lost 3; bases outside the gene matches: 17. The CDR3 has 20 amino acids. For the CDR3, the DNA is TGCGCCAGCAGTGACCCCCTAGTGCGGGGGGGCCAATCGGACACCGGGGAGCTGTTTTTT. Translation gives CASSDPLVRGGQSDTGELFF.

This clonotype was seen a handful of times. The chain couples TRBV7-2 to TRBJ2-5; D remains ambiguous. The DNA end lines up better with TRBJ2-7; the J call may be wrong. This CDR3 has 11 amino acids. The germline V gene has CDR1 SGHTA and CDR2 FQGNSA. CDR3: CASSPVYEQYF. The CDR3 nucleotides are TGTGCCAGCAGCCCAGTATACGAGCAGTACTTC.

Notes on this clonotype: Being one base from a much bigger clone, this may be a read error. CDR3 coding DNA: TGTGCCAGCAGCAAGGGGACACTTTCCTACGAGCAGTACTTC. Its protein product is CASSKGTLSYEQYF. The chain employs TRBV7-2 and TRBJ2-7, with a weak D call TRBD1 (6 bases). The ends were cut back, 5 bases at V and 1 base at J, with 12 bases in the middle. The CDR3 covers 14 residues. Germline CDR1 and CDR2: SGHTA and FQGNSA.

This clonotype showed up just a few times. The chain couples TRBV20-1 to TRBJ2-5, with D hard to call. The assigned J gene may be wrong: the sequence end matches TRBJ2-1 better. The germline CDR1 and CDR2 sequences are DFQATT and SNEGSKA (reference sequence). The CDR3 is made up of 11 amino acids. Here the CDR3 DNA reads TGCAGTGCTACCCCTATCGATGAGCAGTTCTTC. Protein product: CSATPIDEQFF.

The chain is built from TRBV20-1 and TRBJ1-1; no clear D gene. From germline, CDR1 is DFQATT and CDR2 SNEGSKA (reference sequence). V gave up 6 bases and J gave up 6 bases, with 8 bases separating them. The CDR3 is 10 amino acids. The CDR3 reads CSAGQAEAFF. CDR3 sequence (DNA): TGCAGTGCCGGGCAGGCTGAAGCTTTCTTT.

This chain uses TRBV12-3 or TRBV12-4 with TRBJ2-1; 10 bases match TRBD2. The J segment lost 2 bases and the V segment lost 9 bases, leaving 4 bases of the junction unmatched. The CDR3 extends over 14 amino acids. CDR3 nucleotides: TGTGCCAGTAGTGGACTAGCGGCCTACAATGAGCAGTTCTTC. It specifies CASSGLAAYNEQFF.